This T cell receptor (beta chain) was profiled in a study of blood T cell repertoires in COVID-19. Using immunoSEQ multiplex PCR, the repertoire was profiled, and TCRdb retains in-frame clones only, with some absent. The table shows under 250,000 clones, with about 91% occurring only once. In the case of this clone: This same CDR3 is encoded by further DNA sequences in the sample.

V shed 0 bases, J shed 5 bases, and the junction held 5 bases outside the gene matches. The CDR3 length is 16 residues. Germline V gives CDR1 LGHDT, CDR2 YNNKEL (reference sequence). Material for sequencing was peripheral blood. The receptor's source is a man at least 80 years old with acute or convalescent COVID-19. The gene calls are TRBV3-1 (or the pseudogene TRBV3-2) and TRBJ2-1; 9 bases agree with TRBD1. The CDR3 reads CASSQDRGTGNNEQFF. The DNA of the CDR3 is TGTGCCAGCAGCCAAGATCGGGGGACAGGGAACAATGAGCAGTTCTTC.